Included here is one T cell receptor beta chain sequence, with context. The naive CD8 fraction comprised CD45RO-negative cells positively selected for CCR7 and excluded terminally differentiated effector memory CD45RA+ cells. This specimen comes from a study of shared clonotypes between healthy human individuals. Looking at the study overall: In total, the donors were a couple of women and a few men aged 18 to 49.

This CDR3 is built from 15 residues. CDR1 is MNHEY and CDR2 is SVGAGI in the germline V gene. V lost 8 bases to trimming and J lost 3 bases; unmatched junction nucleotides: 7. Researchers divided each subset's genomic DNA evenly across several immunoSEQ plates. Sequenced by immunoSEQ multiplex PCR; TCRdb stores in-frame clones only, minus some. The data show 550,000 to 650,000 clones, 95% to 97% seen once. The sequence came from a woman in her 30s in good health. The chain carries TRBV6-5 and TRBJ2-1, with 10 nucleotides matching TRBD1. Sequencing used naive CD8+ T cells sorted from blood. The CDR3 nucleotides read TGTGCCAGCGGCTACCGGGACAGGGGCTACAATGAGCAGTTCTTC. This codes for CASGYRDRGYNEQFF.